The 19 T cell receptor beta chains reported below all come from one sample, sequenced in a study of TIL therapy for anti-PD-1-resistant metastatic lung cancer. Sequencing used immunoSEQ v3. Here immunoSEQ multiplex PCR was the method, and the copy in TCRdb shows in-frame clones only, minus some. The table records 54,000 or so clones, about 73% of them present only once. Time point denoted: pre-treatment sample, taken before nivolumab and TIL therapy. Material: blood, obtained at baseline. The receptor set was obtained from a person aged 30 to 80 with non-small cell lung cancer.

The chain uses TRBV7-2 and TRBJ2-7; 8 bases fit TRBD2. CDR1 is SGHTA and CDR2 is FQGNSA in the germline V gene. Unmatched junction bases numbered 15, after V lost 4 bases and J lost 7 bases. The CDR3 is 16 residues long. The CDR3 region has the DNA TGTGCCAGCAGCTCCTCAAGCGGGGGAGCCTTCGAGGAGCAGTACTTC. Encoded protein: CASSSSSGGAFEEQYF.

This clone was detected only a few times. The chain combines TRBV18 with TRBJ2-2, with D perhaps TRBD1 (6 bases). Trimming cost V 3 bases and J 2 bases, with 7 bases left between them. This CDR3 contains 14 residues. CDR1 KGHSH and CDR2 LQKENI come from the germline V gene. CDR3 DNA sequence: TGTGCCAGCTCACCGGACAGAAACACCGGGGAGCTGTTTTTT. Amino acid sequence: CASSPDRNTGELFF.

This sequence joins TRBV6-5 and TRBJ1-2; weak D call: TRBD1 (6 bases). Trimming shortened V by 6 bases and J by 6 bases, and 20 bases separated the two germline ends. Germline assignment: CDR1 MNHEY and CDR2 SVGAGI. The CDR3 is 15 amino acids. In DNA, the CDR3 is TGTGCCAGCAGCCTACAGGGATGGTTGAGTGATGGCTACACCTTC. Translation: CASSLQGWLSDGYTF.

The V gene is TRBV28, the J gene TRBJ1-2; D may be TRBD1 (5 bases). The germline V gene encodes CDR1 MDHEN and CDR2 SYDVKM. Deletions cut 6 bases from V and 7 bases from J, with 9 bases between. This CDR3 region has 11 residues. The CDR3 coding sequence is TGTGCCAGCAGGGGGCTCCTTGGCTACACCTTC. Amino acids: CASRGLLGYTF.

This clone was counted once. V is TRBV29-1 and J is TRBJ2-5, with D perhaps matching TRBD2 (6 bases). The CDR3 contains 12 residues. Germline V gives CDR1 SQVTM, CDR2 ANQGSEA. Trimming removed 7 bases from V and 2 bases from J, with 11 bases in between. Here the CDR3 DNA reads TGCAGCGCCGACCGGGGGCAAGAGACCCAGTACTTC. As protein: CSADRGQETQYF.

A few counts support this clone. This chain links TRBV5-5 with TRBJ2-1, with TRBD1 matching 9 bases. Germline lookup yields CDR1 SGHKS and CDR2 YYEKEE (reference sequence). Unmatched junction bases numbered 12, after V lost 4 bases and J lost 7 bases. The CDR3 is 16 amino acids. DNA for the CDR3: TGTGCCAGCAGCCCTCAACCGGGACAGGGTCGGAATGAGCAGTTCTTC. It codes for CASSPQPGQGRNEQFF. The entire variable domain, with the rest obtained from reference TRBV5-5 and TRBJ2-1, is as follows: DAGVTQSPTHLIKTRGQQVTLRCSPISGHKSVSWYQQVLGQGPQFIFQYYEKEERGRGNFPDRFSARQFPNYSSELNVNALLLGDSALYLCASSPQPGQGRNEQFFGPGTRLTVL.

This chain joins TRBV7-7 and TRBJ2-2; TRBD1 agrees at 7 bases. CDR1 and CDR2 (germline): SSHAT, FNYEAQ (reference sequence). This CDR3 has 16 residues. Unmatched junction bases numbered 12, after V lost 5 bases and J lost 6 bases. The CDR3 nucleotides are TGTGCCAGCAGCCCAGGGACAGTCGTTCAATCCGGGGAGCTGTTTTTT. It encodes CASSPGTVVQSGELFF.

J is TRBJ1-4 and V is TRBV11-3; 8 bases map to TRBD1. CDR1 and CDR2 from the germline V gene are SGHNT and YENEEA. J lost 6 bases, V lost 6 bases, and 9 bases had no gene match. This CDR3 region has 15 residues. Here the CDR3 DNA reads TGTGCCAGCAGTTTTTCCGGACAGGGACATGAAAAACTGTTTTTT. This codes for CASSFSGQGHEKLFF.

This rearrangement joins TRBV29-1 to TRBJ2-1; no reliable D call. The CDR3 contains 11 residues. V was clipped by 4 bases and J by 3 bases, with 4 bases between them. The germline V gene has CDR1 SQVTM and CDR2 ANQGSEA. The chain's CDR3 is CSVVIYNEQFF. The CDR3 bases are TGCAGCGTTGTTATCTACAATGAGCAGTTCTTC.

A single count supports this clone. In DNA, the CDR3 is TGTGCCAGCAGTCCGAGAGGGGGGGCGAGGGGAAACACCATATATTTT. This encodes CASSPRGGARGNTIYF. The rearrangement uses TRBV28 and TRBJ1-3, with D perhaps TRBD1 (6 bases). Trimming stripped 5 bases from V and 4 bases from J, with 18 bases between. From germline, CDR1 is MDHEN and CDR2 SYDVKM. This CDR3 spans 16 amino acids.

This chain connects TRBV2 to TRBJ2-5; D might be TRBD2 (6 bases). Germline CDR1 is SNHLY and CDR2 is FYNNEI. This CDR3 has 14 residues. Between the trimmed V and J ends, which lost 6 bases and 2 bases, there was a span of 13 bases. CDR3 DNA sequence: TGTGCCAGCAGGGGGGACTGGCGACAAGAGACCCAGTACTTC. It yields the protein CASRGDWRQETQYF.

The J gene is TRBJ2-1, the V gene TRBV19; D remains unclear. Per germline, CDR1 LNHDA and CDR2 SQIVND (reference sequence). This CDR3 is 13 amino acids long. Between the trimmed V and J ends, which lost 3 bases and 9 bases, there was a span of 12 bases. CDR3 amino acids: CASSIPTGVEQFF. CDR3 coding DNA: TGTGCCAGTAGTATTCCCACGGGCGTTGAGCAGTTCTTC. Drawing the rest from reference TRBV19 and TRBJ2-1, the complete variable domain is DGGITQSPKYLFRKEGQNVTLSCEQNLNHDAMYWYRQDPGQGLRLIYYSQIVNDFQKGDIAEGYSVSREKKESFPLTVTSAQKNPTAFYLCASSIPTGVEQFFGPGTRLTVL.

The chain uses TRBV19 and TRBJ2-4, with TRBD1 matching 9 bases. The CDR3 runs to 13 residues. Germline CDR1 reads LNHDA; CDR2 reads SQIVND (reference sequence). The V gene end was trimmed by 7 bases and the J gene end by 7 bases; junction bases not matched to a gene: 5. CDR3 loop: CASTSGQGNIQYF. DNA for the CDR3: TGTGCCAGTACCTCCGGACAGGGGAACATTCAGTACTTC.

This chain joins TRBV28 and TRBJ1-1, with unresolved D. Trimming stripped 8 bases from V and 1 base from J, with 17 bases between. The CDR3 runs to 15 residues. Per the germline V gene, CDR1 is MDHEN and CDR2 is SYDVKM. The CDR3 region is CASFTFPISNTEAFF. Written as DNA, the CDR3 is TGTGCCAGCTTCACCTTCCCAATCTCGAACACTGAAGCTTTCTTT.

The rearrangement uses TRBV28 and TRBJ1-5; no reliable D call. Looked up from germline, CDR1 is MDHEN and CDR2 is SYDVKM. Trimming removed 7 bases at V and 0 bases at J, with 10 bases between. The CDR3 runs 14 residues. The CDR3 protein is CASNWANSNQPQHF. The DNA for the CDR3 is TGTGCCAGCAACTGGGCTAATAGCAATCAGCCCCAGCATTTT. Full variable domain (rest looked up from reference TRBV28 and TRBJ1-5): DVKVTQSSRYLVKRTGEKVFLECVQDMDHENMFWYRQDPGLGLRLIYFSYDVKMKEKGDIPEGYSVSREKKERFSLILESASTNQTSMYLCASNWANSNQPQHFGDGTRLSIL.

CDR3 residues: CASSSDGSYEQYF. For the CDR3, the DNA is TGTGCCAGTAGTTCGGACGGTTCCTACGAGCAGTACTTC. The V call is TRBV19, the J call TRBJ2-7; D gene uncertain. The V gene's germline CDR1 is LNHDA and CDR2 SQIVND (reference sequence). CDR3 size: 13 residues. With 5 bases removed from V and 1 base from J, the gap between germline ends came to 9 bases. The variable domain in full, with the rest retrieved from reference TRBV19 and TRBJ2-7, is DGGITQSPKYLFRKEGQNVTLSCEQNLNHDAMYWYRQDPGQGLRLIYYSQIVNDFQKGDIAEGYSVSREKKESFPLTVTSAQKNPTAFYLCASSSDGSYEQYFGPGTRLTVT.

V and J are TRBV4-2 and TRBJ1-2; D remains ambiguous. V was cut by 1 base and J by 4 bases, with 10 bases left in between. Germline V gene data show CDR1 as LGHNA and CDR2 as YNFKEQ. CDR3 length equals 14 residues. CDR3 amino acids: CASSQGGEAYGYTF. As DNA, the CDR3 is TGTGCCAGCAGCCAAGGTGGGGAAGCCTATGGCTACACCTTC.

The V call is TRBV6-5, the J call TRBJ1-5; 8 bases are a match to TRBD1. V lost 5 bases to trimming and J lost 6 bases; unmatched junction nucleotides: 9. This CDR3 is 15 amino acids long. Germline V CDR1 and CDR2: MNHEY, SVGAGI. CDR3 coding DNA: TGTGCCAGCAGTCCGGCTGGACAGGGCCGTCAGCCCCAGCATTTT. Encoded protein: CASSPAGQGRQPQHF.

This chain joins TRBV10-3 and TRBJ1-3; D may be TRBD1 (5 bases). In germline, CDR1 is ENHRY, CDR2 SYGVKD. With 6 bases removed from V and 0 bases from J, the gap between germline ends came to 12 bases. The CDR3 sequence is 15 residues long. DNA of the CDR3: TGTGCCATCAGGAGGGACGGCAACTCTGGAAACACCATATATTTT. Protein product: CAIRRDGNSGNTIYF.